The entry that follows covers one T cell receptor (beta chain) sequence. The CDR3 totals 14 residues. V shed 10 bases and J 4 bases; nucleotides not matched to a gene: 10. Germline CDR1 is WSHSY and CDR2 is SAAADI. The data were obtained in a study of technical replicates of blood from four donors. Profiling relied on immunoSEQ multiplex PCR, and the TCRdb table lists in-frame clones only, not all of them. The data contain more than 90,000 clones, 95% of them singletons. The chain recombines TRBV10-2 with TRBJ2-1, with 7 bases lining up with TRBD1. The sample taken for sequencing was T cells isolated from PBMCs. The source is a human donor in good health. CDR3 DNA: TGCGCCACCGAAGGACAGGAAAATTACAATGAGCAGTTCTTC. This codes for CATEGQENYNEQFF.